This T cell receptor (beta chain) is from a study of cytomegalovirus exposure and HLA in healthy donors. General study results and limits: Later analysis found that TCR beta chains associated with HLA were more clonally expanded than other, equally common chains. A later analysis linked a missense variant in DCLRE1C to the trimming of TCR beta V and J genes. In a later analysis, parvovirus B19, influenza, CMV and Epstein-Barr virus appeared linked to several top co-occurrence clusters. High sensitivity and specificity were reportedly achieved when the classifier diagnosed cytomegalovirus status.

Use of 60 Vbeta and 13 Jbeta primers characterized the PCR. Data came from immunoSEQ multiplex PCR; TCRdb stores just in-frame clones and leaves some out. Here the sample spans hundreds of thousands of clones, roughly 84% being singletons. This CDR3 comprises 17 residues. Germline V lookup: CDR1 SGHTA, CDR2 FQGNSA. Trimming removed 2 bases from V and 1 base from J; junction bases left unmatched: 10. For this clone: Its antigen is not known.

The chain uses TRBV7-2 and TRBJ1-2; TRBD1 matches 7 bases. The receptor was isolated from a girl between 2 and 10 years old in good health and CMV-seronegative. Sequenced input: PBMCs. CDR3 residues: CASSLRPDRRYNYGYTF. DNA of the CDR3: TGTGCCAGCAGCTTACGACCGGACAGGCGATATAACTATGGCTACACCTTC.